A selection of T cell receptor beta chains follows, all from one sample in a study of shared clonotypes between healthy human individuals. TCRdb's table, derived via immunoSEQ multiplex PCR, lists solely in-frame clones and lacks some. The sample holds millions of clones, just under 95% seen once. Sample: naive CD8+ T cells sorted from blood. The receptors here all came from a man aged 18 to 35 in good health. Each CDR3 is given with its conserved first and last residue. The D gene is left open where the match is weak. Size values are once, few and many counts, or a class for expanded clones, and some rows have none.

j_gene | v_gene | abundance | d_gene | CDR3nt | CDR3aa
TRBJ1-2 | TRBV18 | - | TRBD1 | TGTGCCAGCTCACCAATGTACGGACAGGGGGAAGGCTACACCTTC | CASSPMYGQGEGYTF
TRBJ2-7 | TRBV6-5 | - | TRBD2 | TGTGCCAGCAGTCAGCTAGCGGGAGGGTCCTACGAGCAGTACTTC | CASSQLAGGSYEQYF
TRBJ2-1 | TRBV19 | - | - | TGTGCCAGTAGTCTTAGCTCCTACAATGAGCAGTTCTTC | CASSLSSYNEQFF
TRBJ2-7 | TRBV4-1 | - | TRBD1 | TGCGCCAGCAGCCAAACAAGACAGGGGTCGTACGAGCAGTACTTC | CASSQTRQGSYEQYF
TRBJ2-1 | TRBV7-8 | - | - | TGTGCCAGCAGCTTAGGTTTAATCGGGACACTCTCCTACAATGAGCAGTTCTTC | CASSLGLIGTLSYNEQFF
TRBJ2-7 | TRBV7-2 | - | TRBD1 | TGTGCCAGCAGTTCTCCACAGGGGGCTGCGTACGAGCAGTACTTC | CASSSPQGAAYEQYF
TRBJ1-1 | TRBV7-9 | - | TRBD1 | TGTGCCAGCAGCTTGACAGGGGCGGGTGAAGCTTTCTTT | CASSLTGAGEAFF
TRBJ1-1 | TRBV29-1 | - | - | TGCAGCGTTGCACAGAACACTGAAGCTTTCTTT | CSVAQNTEAFF
TRBJ2-7 | TRBV6-6 | - | TRBD1 | TGTGCCAGCAGTACCTCGACAGGGGTCTACGAGCAGTACTTC | CASSTSTGVYEQYF
TRBJ2-5 | TRBV7-8 | - | - | TGTGCCAGCAGCTTAGTTGGGACGAAAAACCAAGAGACCCAGTACTTC | CASSLVGTKNQETQYF
TRBJ1-1 | TRBV4-1 | once | - | TGCGCCAGCAGCCCGTTGGACAGCATGAACACTGAAGCTTTCTTT | CASSPLDSMNTEAFF
TRBJ1-2 | TRBV7-9 | - | TRBD1 | TGTGCCAGCAGCCGTGTCGGGACAGGGGGCGCGGGTGACTATGGCTACACCTTC | CASSRVGTGGAGDYGYTF
TRBJ2-7 | TRBV5-6 | - | - | TGTGCCAGCAGCTTGGCAGGGAACCTCTACGAGCAGTACTTC | CASSLAGNLYEQYF
TRBJ2-7 | TRBV9 | - | TRBD1 | TGTGCCAGCAGCCCAGGACAGGCCGTTCTCTACGAGCAGTACTTC | CASSPGQAVLYEQYF
TRBJ1-5 | TRBV27 | - | - | TGTGCCAGCAGTTTCGGAGGGGATCAGCCCCAGCATTTT | CASSFGGDQPQHF
TRBJ2-7 | TRBV6-1 | - | - | TGTGCCAGCAGTGCTGGGTTTGGGTACGAGCAGTACTTC | CASSAGFGYEQYF
TRBJ2-2 | TRBV5-1 | - | - | TGCGCCAGCAGCTCGACGGGCGGGGAAATTAGAAACACCGGGGAGCTGTTTTTT | CASSSTGGEIRNTGELFF
TRBJ1-2 | TRBV5-6 | - | TRBD1 | TGTGCCAGCAGCCCCTGGGACAGGGGGCAAGTTCGTGGCTACACCTTC | CASSPWDRGQVRGYTF
TRBJ2-7 | TRBV29-1 | - | - | TGCAGCGTTGATACGGGGGTCTCCTACGAGCAGTACTTC | CSVDTGVSYEQYF
TRBJ1-3 | TRBV28 | - | - | TGTGCCAGCACCGGAACGGTCACTGGAAACACCATATATTTT | CASTGTVTGNTIYF
TRBJ2-7 | TRBV6-1 | - | - | TGTGCCAGCAGTGAAGCATTAGGTCCAGACTACGAGCAGTACTTC | CASSEALGPDYEQYF
TRBJ2-7 | TRBV19 | - | - | TGTGCCAGTAGTACCTCCCCAGCCTACGAGCAGTACTTC | CASSTSPAYEQYF
TRBJ1-2 | TRBV25-1 | - | TRBD1 | TGTGCCAGCAGTGAACAGGGGGGAAATAACTATGGCTACACCTTC | CASSEQGGNNYGYTF
TRBJ1-5 | TRBV7-6 | - | TRBD1 | TGTGCCAGCAGCCTACAGGGGGGCGATCAGCCCCAGCATTTT | CASSLQGGDQPQHF
TRBJ2-2 | TRBV7-3 | - | - | TGTGCCAGCAGCTTTGGGGGGACCAACACCGGGGAGCTGTTTTTT | CASSFGGTNTGELFF
TRBJ2-7 | TRBV7-6 | - | - | TGTGCCAGCAGCAAGGGGGGGGCCACAACCAACTACGAGCAGTACTTC | CASSKGGATTNYEQYF
TRBJ2-7 | TRBV4-3 | once | TRBD2 | TGCGCCAGCAGCCAATTCCTAGCGGGAGTAAGGAACGAGCAGTACTTC | CASSQFLAGVRNEQYF
TRBJ2-7 | TRBV4-3 | once | - | TGCGCCAGCACCCCAGGAGCTCTGGGGAACGAGCAGTACTTC | CASTPGALGNEQYF
TRBJ1-6 | TRBV19 | - | TRBD1 | TGTGCCAGTAGCACCCGGACAGGGGGCATCGATTCACCCCTCCACTTT | CASSTRTGGIDSPLHF
TRBJ2-7 | TRBV6-6 | once | TRBD1 | TGTGCCAGCAGTTCTGAGGGACAGGGGGAGTCCTACGAGCAGTACTTC | CASSSEGQGESYEQYF
TRBJ2-3 | TRBV9 | - | TRBD1 | TGTGCCAGCAGCGTAAGGGGGACAGGATTTGGCTCAGATACGCAGTATTTT | CASSVRGTGFGSDTQYF